The next 25 T cell receptor beta chains were all read from a single sample in a study of blood T cell repertoires in COVID-19. Profiling relied on immunoSEQ multiplex PCR, and the TCRdb table lists in-frame clones only, not all of them. The sample lists some 340,000 clones, roughly 85% occurring once. Sequencing used peripheral blood. Receptor source: a woman aged 18 to 35 with acute or convalescent COVID-19.

This rearrangement joins TRBV11-2 to TRBJ2-4, with TRBD1 matching 11 bases. Trimming took 5 bases from V and 8 from J; bases not matched to a gene: 2. This CDR3 has 13 amino acids. CDR1 is SGHAT, CDR2 FQNNGV, per germline. CDR3 nucleotide sequence: TGTGCCAGCAGCCGGGGACAGGGGGACATTCAGTACTTC. Translating it yields CASSRGQGDIQYF.

The chain employs TRBV6-5 and TRBJ2-1, with 11 bases fitting TRBD2. The CDR3 is 15 residues long. CDR1 MNHEY and CDR2 SVGAGI come from the germline V gene. V dropped 5 bases and J dropped 8; count of bases not matched to a gene: 8. CDR3: CASSLLAGELHEQFF. CDR3 in DNA: TGTGCCAGCAGTCTACTAGCGGGGGAGCTCCATGAGCAGTTCTTC.

CDR3 bases: TGCGCCAGCAGCCAAAAACCGAGGACAGGACCGGAGACCGGGGAGCTGTTTTTT. Its translation is CASSQKPRTGPETGELFF. The rearrangement uses TRBV5-1 and TRBJ2-2, with 7 bases aligning to TRBD1. V gave up 4 bases and J gave up 5 bases; unmatched junction bases: 17. This CDR3 spans 18 amino acids. Germline-derived CDR1 and CDR2 are SGHRS and YFSETQ.

The chain employs TRBV9 and TRBJ2-2; D is perhaps TRBD1 (6 bases). Germline CDR1 SGDLS, CDR2 YYNGEE. Trimming pared 5 bases from V and 6 bases from J, leaving 17 bases between. There are 15 residues in the CDR3. The chain's CDR3 is CASSRTESTAGELFF. CDR3 coding DNA: TGTGCCAGCAGTCGGACAGAAAGTACCGCCGGGGAGCTGTTTTTT.

This chain links TRBV11-2 with TRBJ1-2; D possibly corresponds to TRBD1 (5 bases). The CDR3 has 15 amino acids. V gave up 5 bases and J gave up 2 bases, with 15 bases separating them. From germline, CDR1 is SGHAT and CDR2 FQNNGV. The CDR3 DNA sequence: TGTGCCAGCAGCATACAGGCAGGGATCAACTATGGCTACACCTTC. It translates to CASSIQAGINYGYTF. Filled out from reference TRBV11-2 and TRBJ1-2, the complete variable domain reads EAGVAQSPRYKIIEKRQSVAFWCNPISGHATLYWYQQILGQGPKLLIQFQNNGVVDDSQLPKDRFSAERLKGVDSTLKIQPAKLEDSAVYLCASSIQAGINYGYTFGSGTRLTVV.

This chain joins TRBV27 and TRBJ1-2; tentative D call: TRBD1 (6 bases). Germline lookup yields CDR1 MNHEY and CDR2 SMNVEV (reference sequence). CDR3 size: 16 residues. V lost 0 bases and J 4 bases, leaving 15 bases between the germline ends. CDR3 coding DNA: TGTGCCAGCAGTTTATCGTACCGGCAGGGGCCCTATGGCTACACCTTC. Translated: CASSLSYRQGPYGYTF.

This clone was detected once. J is TRBJ2-3 and V is TRBV6-5, with D uncertain. The CDR3 extends over 13 amino acids. Trimming pared 6 bases from V and 4 bases from J, leaving 11 bases between. Germline lookup yields CDR1 MNHEY and CDR2 SVGAGI. Here the CDR3 reads CASRPSRPDTQYF. DNA for the CDR3: TGTGCCAGCAGACCCTCGAGGCCAGATACGCAGTATTTT.

The chain has TRBV19 and TRBJ2-2, with D possibly being TRBD2 (5 bases). CDR1 is LNHDA, CDR2 SQIVND, per germline (reference sequence). Deletions cut 7 bases from V and 3 bases from J, with 15 bases between. The CDR3 totals 15 residues. The CDR3 sequence: CASTDGNEDTGELFF. The CDR3 DNA sequence: TGTGCCAGTACGGACGGGAATGAAGACACCGGGGAGCTGTTTTTT. Combining the CDR3 with reference TRBV19 and TRBJ2-2 gives the whole variable domain DGGITQSPKYLFRKEGQNVTLSCEQNLNHDAMYWYRQDPGQGLRLIYYSQIVNDFQKGDIAEGYSVSREKKESFPLTVTSAQKNPTAFYLCASTDGNEDTGELFFGEGSRLTVL.

About this clone: Other DNA sequences from this sample encode an identical CDR3 as well. V is TRBV5-1 and J is TRBJ1-1, with 7 positions matching TRBD1. The CDR3 totals 13 residues. V dropped 4 bases and J dropped 4; count of bases not matched to a gene: 4. Per the germline V gene, CDR1 is SGHRS and CDR2 is YFSETQ. CDR3 nucleotides: TGCGCCAGCAGCCTACAGGGGTCCACTGAAGCTTTCTTT. It encodes CASSLQGSTEAFF.

The J gene is TRBJ1-2, the V gene TRBV7-8; D uncertain. Trimming took off 5 bases at V and 5 bases at J, with 9 bases between the two ends. CDR3 size: 12 residues. The germline gives CDR1 SGHVS, CDR2 FQNEAQ. In DNA form, the CDR3 reads TGTGCCAGCAGCCAAGCCCGGTATGGCTACACCTTC. Translation: CASSQARYGYTF. Full variable domain (remainder filled in from reference TRBV7-8 and TRBJ1-2): GAGVSQSPRYKVAKRGQDVALRCDPISGHVSLFWYQQALGQGPEFLTYFQNEAQLDKSGLPSDRFFAERPEGSVSTLKIQRTQQEDSAVYLCASSQARYGYTFGSGTRLTVV.

The chain joins TRBV7-2 to TRBJ1-5; possibly TRBD1 for D (5 bases). V lost 5 bases and J 0 bases, leaving 11 bases between the germline ends. The CDR3 loop spans 15 amino acids. Germline values: CDR1 SGHTA, CDR2 FQGNSA. CDR3 sequence (DNA): TGTGCCAGCAGCCCGGGGGTAGGTAGCAATCAGCCCCAGCATTTT. Its translation is CASSPGVGSNQPQHF.

This clone showed up just once. The chain combines TRBV12-5 with TRBJ2-7; possible D gene TRBD2, 5 bases. CDR3 length: 13 amino acids. Germline V gives CDR1 LGHNT, CDR2 FRNRAP. Trimming cost V 4 bases and J 6 bases, with 13 bases left between them. CDR3 nucleotides: TGTGCTAGTGGTTATGACCCCGCGGGCGAGCAGTACTTC. It yields the protein CASGYDPAGEQYF.

This chain joins TRBV11-2 and TRBJ1-1; 7 bases line up with TRBD1. Germline V gene lookup returns CDR1 SGHAT and CDR2 FQNNGV. V was pared by 5 bases and J by 5 bases, with 14 bases of the junction left unmatched. This CDR3 is 16 amino acids long. CDR3 sequence: CASSANRGGGGTEAFF. The CDR3 DNA is TGTGCCAGCAGCGCTAACAGGGGAGGAGGGGGAACTGAAGCTTTCTTT.

This clone appeared a few times. The chain couples TRBV18 to TRBJ1-1; maybe TRBD1 (5 bases). Looked up from germline, CDR1 is KGHSH and CDR2 is LQKENI. The CDR3 length is 12 residues. The ends were cut back, 4 bases at V and 12 bases at J, with 15 bases in the middle. The CDR3, as DNA: TGTGCCAGCTCACAGTCTGGGGGGGAACCTTTCTTT. It yields the protein CASSQSGGEPFF.

The rearrangement joins TRBV5-5 to TRBJ2-7; a possible D gene is TRBD1 (6 bases). The CDR3 is made up of 16 amino acids. Germline CDR1 SGHKS, CDR2 YYEKEE (reference sequence). With 2 bases removed from V and 0 bases from J, the gap between germline ends came to 15 bases. The CDR3: CASSLIPGASSYEQYF. The CDR3 bases are TGTGCCAGCAGCTTAATTCCAGGGGCTAGCTCCTACGAGCAGTACTTC.

This CDR3 is CASSYRTSNQPQHF. The CDR3 nucleotides read TGTGCCAGCAGTTATCGGACATCGAATCAGCCCCAGCATTTT. J is TRBJ1-5 and V is TRBV6-2 or TRBV6-3; the D gene is possibly TRBD1 (5 bases). Germline lookup yields CDR1 MNHEY and CDR2 SVGEGT. Trimming took off 3 bases at V and 4 bases at J, with 10 bases between the two ends. CDR3 size: 14 residues.

The rearrangement uses TRBV4-1 and TRBJ2-7; TRBD1 matches 7 bases. This CDR3 region has 14 residues. Per germline, CDR1 MGHRA and CDR2 YSYEKL. V trimming: 4 bases; J trimming: 0 bases; junction bases outside the gene matches: 3. The chain's CDR3 is CASSLTGFSYEQYF. CDR3 sequence (DNA): TGCGCCAGCAGCCTGACAGGGTTCTCCTACGAGCAGTACTTC.

V is TRBV28 and J is TRBJ1-1; the D is unclear. Trimming left V 6 bases short and J 5 bases short, with 13 bases between. CDR3 length: 13 residues. Germline values: CDR1 MDHEN, CDR2 SYDVKM. The CDR3 bases are TGTGCCAGCAGGACTGAGCGCAATACTGAAGCTTTCTTT. It yields the protein CASRTERNTEAFF. Drawing the rest from reference TRBV28 and TRBJ1-1, the complete variable domain is DVKVTQSSRYLVKRTGEKVFLECVQDMDHENMFWYRQDPGLGLRLIYFSYDVKMKEKGDIPEGYSVSREKKERFSLILESASTNQTSMYLCASRTERNTEAFFGQGTRLTVV.

V is TRBV27 and J is TRBJ2-5, with 9 bases identical to TRBD1. Per the germline V gene, CDR1 is MNHEY and CDR2 is SMNVEV (reference sequence). CDR3 length: 15 residues. V shed 2 bases and J 4 bases; nucleotides not matched to a gene: 5. The CDR3 region is CASSLRQGGVETQYF. CDR3 DNA sequence: TGTGCCAGCAGTTTACGACAGGGGGGAGTAGAGACCCAGTACTTC.

This clone was counted many times. This chain uses TRBV28 with TRBJ1-2; 11 nucleotides match TRBD1. The CDR3 runs to 16 residues. CDR1 and CDR2 from the germline V gene are MDHEN and SYDVKM. The ends lost 6 bases at V and 4 bases at J; junction bases unmatched: 10. CDR3 protein: CASSVLRTGGTYGYTF. The CDR3 DNA follows: TGTGCCAGCAGCGTTCTCCGGACAGGGGGCACCTATGGCTACACCTTC.

This chain links TRBV4-1 with TRBJ1-2; D may be TRBD1 (5 bases). Between the trimmed V and J ends, which lost 1 base and 7 bases, there was a span of 13 bases. The CDR3 is 14 residues long. The V gene's germline CDR1 is MGHRA and CDR2 YSYEKL. The CDR3 loop is CASSQAGMMSGYTF. The CDR3 nucleotides read TGCGCCAGCAGCCAAGCAGGGATGATGAGTGGCTACACCTTC.

The CDR3 reads CASSLSAGTAYEQFF. As DNA, the CDR3 is TGTGCCAGCAGCCTATCCGCGGGGACAGCCTATGAGCAGTTCTTC. The chain has TRBV9 and TRBJ2-1, with D possibly being TRBD1 (7 bases). CDR3 length equals 15 residues. Germline V CDR1 and CDR2: SGDLS, YYNGEE. V was clipped by 4 bases and J by 8 bases, with 19 bases between them.

The chain has TRBV21-1 and TRBJ1-3. TRBV21-1 is annotated as a pseudogene. The CDR3 has 15 residues. This chain's CDR3 is CASSKGGSSGNTIYF. As DNA, the CDR3 is TGTGCCAGCAGCAAGGGAGGGAGCTCTGGAAACACCATATATTTT.

In regard to this clone: This same CDR3 is encoded by further DNA sequences in the sample. CDR3 DNA: TGTGCCAGCAGCCTAGACAGGGGGGATGAAAAACTGTTTTTT. Its protein is CASSLDRGDEKLFF. The rearrangement uses TRBV5-8 and TRBJ1-4; 9 positions match TRBD1. V trimming: 4 bases; J trimming: 6 bases; junction bases outside the gene matches: 4. CDR1 and CDR2 from the germline V gene are SGHTS and YDEGEE. This CDR3 has 14 residues. Supplemented by reference TRBV5-8 and TRBJ1-4, the full variable domain reads EAGVTQSPTHLIKTRGQQATLRCSPISGHTSVYWYQQALGLGLQFLLWYDEGEERNRGNFPPRFSGRQFPNYSSELNVNALELEDSALYLCASSLDRGDEKLFFGSGTQLSVL.

This chain connects TRBV2 to TRBJ2-7; 10 nucleotides agree with TRBD1. The CDR3 runs to 14 residues. Germline CDR1 and CDR2: SNHLY and FYNNEI. The J segment lost 1 base and the V segment lost 7 bases, leaving 4 bases of the junction unmatched. CDR3 coding DNA: TGTGCCAGCATGAGGGGACAGGGGTCCTACGAGCAGTACTTC. Amino acid sequence: CASMRGQGSYEQYF.